One sample yielded the 14 T cell receptor beta chains listed below, sequenced in a study of T-cell reconstitution after alpha-beta-depleted transplantation in children. During its preparation, the TCRbeta library received unique molecular identifiers. TCRdb independently ran MiXCR on the PCR reads; one entry per CDR3 protein. The table lists some 300,000 distinct CDR3 sequences, about a tenth of them singletons, with 7.5% in the top ten. Sequenced here: PBMCs, sampled before TCRalphabeta/CD19-depleted stem cell transplant. These receptors all stem from a boy under two years old with acute myeloid leukemia, due to receive a stem cell transplant.

This clonotype was seen a few times. The rearrangement links TRBV4-3 to TRBJ2-7; 7 bases match TRBD1. V lost 0 bases to trimming and J lost 2 bases; unmatched junction nucleotides: 10. This CDR3 spans 17 amino acids. Germline V gives CDR1 LGHNA, CDR2 YSLEER. CDR3 DNA: TGCGCCAGCAGCCAAGATAGCGCCAGGGGGTTGCCCTACGAGCAGTACTTC. Amino acid sequence: CASSQDSARGLPYEQYF.

The gene calls are TRBV2 and TRBJ2-7; no clear D. The germline CDR1 and CDR2 sequences are SNHLY and FYNNEI. CDR3 size: 14 residues. V lost 8 bases to trimming and J lost 2 bases, with 16 bases between them. The CDR3 reads CASLRVDGTYEQYF. DNA for the CDR3: TGTGCCAGCCTAAGAGTGGACGGAACCTACGAGCAGTACTTC.

This clonotype was counted between two and nine times. CDR3: CASSLDPRQADLLGEQFF. The CDR3 DNA reads as TGTGCCAGCAGCTTAGATCCGAGACAGGCAGATCTTTTAGGAGAGCAGTTCTTC. The rearrangement joins TRBV11-2 to TRBJ2-1, with TRBD1 as a possible D gene (6 bases). This CDR3 is 18 amino acids long. The V gene lost 0 bases and the J gene lost 10 bases, with 25 bases spanning the gap. Germline V CDR1 and CDR2: SGHAT, FQNNGV. Complete variable domain (other parts from reference TRBV11-2 and TRBJ2-1): EAGVAQSPRYKIIEKRQSVAFWCNPISGHATLYWYQQILGQGPKLLIQFQNNGVVDDSQLPKDRFSAERLKGVDSTLKIQPAKLEDSAVYLCASSLDPRQADLLGEQFFGPGTRLTVL.

This clonotype was seen at least ten times. The J gene is TRBJ2-7, the V gene TRBV18, with TRBD1 matching over 7 bases. The CDR3 extends over 13 amino acids. The germline V gene encodes CDR1 KGHSH and CDR2 LQKENI. V lost 2 bases to trimming and J lost 5 bases; unmatched junction nucleotides: 3. CDR3 region: CASSPGTVNEQYF. CDR3 DNA sequence: TGTGCCAGCTCACCAGGGACAGTAAACGAGCAGTACTTC. The full variable domain, its missing parts supplied by reference TRBV18 and TRBJ2-7, is NAGVMQNPRHLVRRRGQEARLRCSPMKGHSHVYWYRQLPEEGLKFMVYLQKENIIDESGMPKERFSAEFPKEGPSILRIQQVVRGDSAAYFCASSPGTVNEQYFGPGTRLTVT.

On this clonotype itself: Being one base from a much bigger clone, this may be a read error. The chain links TRBV9 to TRBJ2-7, with 13 bases matching TRBD2. CDR1 is SGDLS, CDR2 YYNGEE, per germline. This CDR3 is 15 amino acids long. The CDR3 DNA follows: TGTGCCAGCAGCGTAGAACTAGCGGGAGGGTACGAGCTGTACTTC. Protein product: CASSVELAGGYELYF.

This clonotype was seen repeatedly, ten times or more. The chain couples TRBV7-3 to TRBJ1-1; D uncertain. V was shortened by 0 bases and J by 5 bases, with 7 bases between the two germline ends. The germline gives CDR1 SGHTA, CDR2 FQGTGA. CDR3 size: 13 residues. CDR3: CASSLTFWTEAFF. The CDR3 coding sequence is TGTGCCAGCAGCTTAACGTTCTGGACTGAAGCTTTCTTT.

This clonotype was counted at least ten times. CDR3 coding DNA: TGTGCCAGCAGCACAGGGAACACTGAAGCTTTCTTT. Protein product: CASSTGNTEAFF. The chain has TRBV5-5 and TRBJ1-1, with D maybe TRBD1 (5 bases). V shed 4 bases and J shed 1 base, with 5 bases lying between them. Germline V CDR1 and CDR2: SGHKS, YYEKEE (reference sequence). This CDR3 region has 12 residues.

This clonotype was seen repeatedly, ten times or more. V is TRBV10-3 and J is TRBJ2-1, with 7 nucleotides matching TRBD2. Germline V gives CDR1 ENHRY, CDR2 SYGVKD. This CDR3 comprises 14 residues. V was pared by 4 bases and J by 0 bases, with 0 bases of the junction left unmatched. The DNA of the CDR3 is TGTGCCATCAGTGGGACTAGCTCCTACAATGAGCAGTTCTTC. It specifies CAISGTSSYNEQFF.

The table lists this clonotype with many counts. CDR3 sequence: CASSARQGYTGELFF. Written as DNA, the CDR3 is TGTGCCAGCAGCGCCCGACAGGGGTACACCGGGGAGCTGTTTTTT. The chain employs TRBV9 and TRBJ2-2, with 8 bases identical to TRBD1. J was trimmed by 3 bases and V by 3 bases; bases with no gene match: 4. CDR3 length equals 15 residues. In germline, CDR1 is SGDLS, CDR2 YYNGEE.

This clonotype was observed many times. The J gene is TRBJ1-5, the V gene TRBV7-2; TRBD1 is a possible D gene (6 bases). The CDR3 runs to 17 residues. The V end was cut by 0 bases, the J end by 6 bases, with 18 bases between. Germline loops: CDR1 SGHTA, CDR2 FQGNSA. CDR3 nucleotide sequence: TGTGCCAGCAGCTTAGCCAGGGGCAGGGTAGGAACTCAGCCCCAGCATTTT. As protein: CASSLARGRVGTQPQHF.

This clonotype was detected ten times or more. This chain connects TRBV7-9 to TRBJ1-1; D not resolved. Trimming took 5 bases from V and 11 from J, leaving 12 bases between them. The CDR3 has 11 residues. Germline V CDR1 and CDR2: SEHNR, FQNEAQ (reference sequence). The CDR3 sequence: CASSPWRVAFF. CDR3 bases: TGTGCCAGCAGCCCTTGGAGGGTGGCTTTCTTT.

This clonotype came up many times. The chain links TRBV12-3 or TRBV12-4 to TRBJ2-2; unclear D gene. Trimming took off 2 bases at V and 3 bases at J, with 4 bases between the two ends. The CDR3 runs 13 residues. This chain's CDR3 is CASSLSDTGELFF. The CDR3 DNA is TGTGCCAGCAGTTTATCGGACACCGGGGAGCTGTTTTTT.

About this clonotype itself: This may come from a read error, since a much larger clone is one base off. This chain links TRBV5-4 with TRBJ2-1; 7 positions agree with TRBD1. The CDR3 is 13 amino acids. The J segment lost 5 bases and the V segment lost 7 bases, leaving 6 bases of the junction unmatched. CDR1 is SGHNT, CDR2 YYREEE, per germline (reference sequence). CDR3 amino acids: CASSRQGDNEQFF. CDR3 coding DNA: TGTGCCAGCTCCCGACAGGGAGACAATGAGCAGTTCTTC.

This clonotype was found many times. This rearrangement joins TRBV2 to TRBJ2-7; the D gene is possibly TRBD1 (6 bases). Germline CDR1 and CDR2: SNHLY and FYNNEI. This CDR3 is built from 10 residues. The ends were cut back, 4 bases at V and 9 bases at J, with 7 bases in the middle. The CDR3 sequence: CASSGTAQYF. In nucleotides, the CDR3 is TGTGCCAGCAGTGGGACAGCGCAGTACTTC.